Sequencing of this T cell receptor beta chain was carried out in a study of OX40 agonist ivuxolimab in advanced cancers. Study in general: A history of anti-PD-1, anti-PD-L1 or anti-CTLA-4 therapy was acceptable, and over 30% had some. General study results and limits: Clonal expansion among partial responders at 0.1-3.0 mg/kg ranked near the lowest.

TCRdb's copy holds only in-frame clones and misses some; the assay was immunoSEQ multiplex PCR. The repertoire holds 60,000 to 75,000 clones, with nearly 90% as singletons. Individuals having autoimmune disease history or systemic immunosuppression were not enrolled. The CDR3 loop spans 16 amino acids. The germline V gene has CDR1 SGHKS and CDR2 YYEKEE (reference sequence). The J segment lost 7 bases and the V segment lost 1 base, leaving 14 bases of the junction unmatched. On this clone: The antigen is not known.

J is TRBJ2-7 and V is TRBV5-5, with 7 positions matching TRBD1. The TCR sequence derives from an adult with an advanced solid tumor such as melanoma, head and neck, liver or kidney cancer. Specimen: CD4+ or CD8+ T cells sorted from blood, collected in a trial of the OX40 agonist ivuxolimab. The DNA for the CDR3 is TGTGCCAGCAGCTTGTGGCCCAGACAGGGAAAATGGGAGCAGTACTTC. Protein product: CASSLWPRQGKWEQYF.